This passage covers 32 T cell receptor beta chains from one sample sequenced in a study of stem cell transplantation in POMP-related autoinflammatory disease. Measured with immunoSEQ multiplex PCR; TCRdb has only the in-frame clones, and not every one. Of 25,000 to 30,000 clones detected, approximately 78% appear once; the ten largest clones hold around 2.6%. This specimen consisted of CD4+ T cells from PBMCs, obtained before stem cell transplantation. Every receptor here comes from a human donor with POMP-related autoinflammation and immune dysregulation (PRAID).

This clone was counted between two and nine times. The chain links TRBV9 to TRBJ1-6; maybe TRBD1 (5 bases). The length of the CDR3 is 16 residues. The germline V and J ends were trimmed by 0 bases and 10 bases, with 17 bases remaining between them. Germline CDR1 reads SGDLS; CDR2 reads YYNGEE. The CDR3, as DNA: TGTGCCAGCAGCGTAGATGGCCAGGGCCCCCAGTCACCCCTCCACTTT. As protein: CASSVDGQGPQSPLHF. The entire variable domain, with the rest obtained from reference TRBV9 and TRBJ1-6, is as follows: DSGVTQTPKHLITATGQRVTLRCSPRSGDLSVYWYQQSLDQGLQFLIQYYNGEERAKGNILERFSAQQFPDLHSELNLSSLELGDSALYFCASSVDGQGPQSPLHFGNGTRLTVT.

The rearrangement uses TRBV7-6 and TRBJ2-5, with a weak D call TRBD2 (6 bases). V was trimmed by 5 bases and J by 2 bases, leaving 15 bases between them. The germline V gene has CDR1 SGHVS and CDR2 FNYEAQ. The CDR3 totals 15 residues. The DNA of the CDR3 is TGTGCCAGCAGCCCTCGACTAGGACTACAAGAGACCCAGTACTTC. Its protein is CASSPRLGLQETQYF. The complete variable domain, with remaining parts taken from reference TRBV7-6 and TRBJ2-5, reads GAGVSQSPRYKVTKRGQDVALRCDPISGHVSLYWYRQALGQGPEFLTYFNYEAQQDKSGLPNDRFSAERPEGSISTLTIQRTEQRDSAMYRCASSPRLGLQETQYFGPGTRLLVL.

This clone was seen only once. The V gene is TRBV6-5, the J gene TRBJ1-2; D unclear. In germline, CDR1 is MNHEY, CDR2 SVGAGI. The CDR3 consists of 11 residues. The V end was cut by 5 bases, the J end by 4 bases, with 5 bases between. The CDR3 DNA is TGTGCCAGCAGTGAAGGCTATGGCTACACCTTC. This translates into CASSEGYGYTF.

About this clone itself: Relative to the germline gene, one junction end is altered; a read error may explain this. The CDR3, as DNA: TGCGCCAGCAGCTCCCAGGACAGCCCTCGTACGTTT. It is translated as CASSSQDSPRTF. The genes are TRBV4-1 and TRBJ1-4; D might be TRBD1 (6 bases). The length of the CDR3 is 12 residues. From germline, CDR1 is MGHRA and CDR2 YSYEKL.

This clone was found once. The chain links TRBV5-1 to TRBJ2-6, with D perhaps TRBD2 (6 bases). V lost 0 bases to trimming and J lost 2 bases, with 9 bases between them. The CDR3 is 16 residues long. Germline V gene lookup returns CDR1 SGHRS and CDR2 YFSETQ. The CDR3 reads CASSLAPGAGANVLTF. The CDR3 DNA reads TGCGCCAGCAGCTTGGCTCCGGGGGCTGGGGCCAACGTCCTGACTTTC.

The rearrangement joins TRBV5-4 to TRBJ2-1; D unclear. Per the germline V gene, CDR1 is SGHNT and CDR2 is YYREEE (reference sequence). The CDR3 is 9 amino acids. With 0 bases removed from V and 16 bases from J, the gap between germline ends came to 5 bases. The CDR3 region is CASSLGSFF. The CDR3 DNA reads TGTGCCAGCAGCTTGGGCAGCTTCTTC.

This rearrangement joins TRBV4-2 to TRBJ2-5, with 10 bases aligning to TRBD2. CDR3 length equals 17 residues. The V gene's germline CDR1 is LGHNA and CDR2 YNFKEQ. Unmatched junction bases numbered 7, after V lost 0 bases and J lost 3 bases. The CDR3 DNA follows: TGTGCCAGCAGCCAAGATTCAAGCGGGAGGGCCGAAGAGACCCAGTACTTC. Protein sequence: CASSQDSSGRAEETQYF.

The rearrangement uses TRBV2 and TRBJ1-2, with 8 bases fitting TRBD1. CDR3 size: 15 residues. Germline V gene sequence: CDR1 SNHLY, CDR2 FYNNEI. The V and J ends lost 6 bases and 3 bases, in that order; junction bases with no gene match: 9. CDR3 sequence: CASSRDRFTDYGYTF. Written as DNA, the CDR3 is TGTGCCAGCAGCCGGGACAGGTTCACTGACTATGGCTACACCTTC.

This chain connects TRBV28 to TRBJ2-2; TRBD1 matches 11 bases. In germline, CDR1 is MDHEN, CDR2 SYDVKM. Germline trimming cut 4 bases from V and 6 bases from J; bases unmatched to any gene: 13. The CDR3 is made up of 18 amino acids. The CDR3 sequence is CASSWPADRGLIPGELFF. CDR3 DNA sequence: TGTGCCAGCAGTTGGCCCGCGGACAGGGGGCTTATTCCCGGGGAGCTGTTTTTT.

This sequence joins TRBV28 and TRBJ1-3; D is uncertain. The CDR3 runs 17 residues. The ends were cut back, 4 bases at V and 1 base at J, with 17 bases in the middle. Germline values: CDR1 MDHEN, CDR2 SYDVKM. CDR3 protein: CASSSQIQPLSGNTIYF. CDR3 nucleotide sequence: TGTGCCAGCAGTTCTCAAATCCAGCCTCTGTCTGGAAACACCATATATTTT.

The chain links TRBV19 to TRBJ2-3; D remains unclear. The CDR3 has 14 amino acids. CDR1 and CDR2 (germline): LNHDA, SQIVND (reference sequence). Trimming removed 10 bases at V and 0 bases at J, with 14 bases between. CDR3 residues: CATKSAPSTDTQYF. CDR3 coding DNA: TGTGCCACCAAGTCGGCCCCTAGCACAGATACGCAGTATTTT.

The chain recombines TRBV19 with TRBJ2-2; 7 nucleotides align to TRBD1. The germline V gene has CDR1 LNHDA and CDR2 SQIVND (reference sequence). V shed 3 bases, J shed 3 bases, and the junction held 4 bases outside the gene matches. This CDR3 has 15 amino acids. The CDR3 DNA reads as TGTGCCAGTAGTATTCAAGGGGGCCACACCGGGGAGCTGTTTTTT. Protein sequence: CASSIQGGHTGELFF.

As DNA, the CDR3 is TGCGCCAGCAGCTTTACCGGGACGGGCACTGAAGCTTTCTTT. The encoded protein is CASSFTGTGTEAFF. The V and J genes are TRBV5-1 and TRBJ1-1; tentative D call: TRBD1 (5 bases). Germline V CDR1 and CDR2: SGHRS, YFSETQ. This CDR3 contains 14 residues. Trimming pared 2 bases from V and 4 bases from J, leaving 12 bases between.

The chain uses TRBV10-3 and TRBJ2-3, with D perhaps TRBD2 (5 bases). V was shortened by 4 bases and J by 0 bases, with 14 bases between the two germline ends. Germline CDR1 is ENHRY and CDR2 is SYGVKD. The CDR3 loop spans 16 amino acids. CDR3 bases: TGTGCCATCAGTGTGTTAGCGCCCAGTAGCACAGATACGCAGTATTTT. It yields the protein CAISVLAPSSTDTQYF.

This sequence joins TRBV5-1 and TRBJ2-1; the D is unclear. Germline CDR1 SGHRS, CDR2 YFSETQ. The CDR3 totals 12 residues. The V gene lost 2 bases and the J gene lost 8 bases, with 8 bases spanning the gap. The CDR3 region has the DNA TGCGCCAGCAGCTTTATTGGGGATGAGCAGTTCTTC. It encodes CASSFIGDEQFF.

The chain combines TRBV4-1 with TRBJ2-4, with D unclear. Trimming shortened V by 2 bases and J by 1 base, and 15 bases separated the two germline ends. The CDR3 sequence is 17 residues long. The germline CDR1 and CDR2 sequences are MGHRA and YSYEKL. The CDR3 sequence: CASSQPQALRAKNIQYF. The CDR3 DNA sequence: TGCGCCAGCAGCCAACCCCAGGCCCTAAGGGCCAAAAACATTCAGTACTTC.

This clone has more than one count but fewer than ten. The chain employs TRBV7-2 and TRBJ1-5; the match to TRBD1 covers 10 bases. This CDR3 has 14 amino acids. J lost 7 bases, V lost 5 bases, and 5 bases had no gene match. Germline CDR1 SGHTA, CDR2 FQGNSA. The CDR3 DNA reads TGTGCCAGCAGCCGGACAGGGGGTGGACAGCCCCAGCATTTT. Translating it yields CASSRTGGGQPQHF.

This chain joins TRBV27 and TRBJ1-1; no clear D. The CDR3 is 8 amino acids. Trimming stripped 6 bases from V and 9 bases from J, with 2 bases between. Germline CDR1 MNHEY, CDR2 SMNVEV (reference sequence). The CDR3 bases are TGTGCCAGCAGCCAAGCTTTCTTT. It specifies CASSQAFF.

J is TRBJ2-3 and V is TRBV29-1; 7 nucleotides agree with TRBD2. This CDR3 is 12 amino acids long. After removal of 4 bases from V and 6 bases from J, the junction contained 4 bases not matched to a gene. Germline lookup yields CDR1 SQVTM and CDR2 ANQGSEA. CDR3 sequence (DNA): TGCAGCGTTGGGGGGGGGATTGATACGCAGTATTTT. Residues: CSVGGGIDTQYF.

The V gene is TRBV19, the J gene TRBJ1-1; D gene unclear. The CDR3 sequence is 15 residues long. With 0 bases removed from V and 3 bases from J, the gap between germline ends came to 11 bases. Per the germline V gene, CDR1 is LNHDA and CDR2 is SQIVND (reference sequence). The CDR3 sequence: CASSIDPSTYTEAFF. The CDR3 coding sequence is TGTGCCAGTAGTATAGATCCGTCCACTTACACTGAAGCTTTCTTT.

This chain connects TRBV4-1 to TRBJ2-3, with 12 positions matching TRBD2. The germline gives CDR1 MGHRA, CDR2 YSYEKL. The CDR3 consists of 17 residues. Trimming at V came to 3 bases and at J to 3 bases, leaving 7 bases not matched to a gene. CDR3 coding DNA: TGCGCCAGCAGCCAGCGCTGGACTAGCGGGACTACAGATACGCAGTATTTT. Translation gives CASSQRWTSGTTDTQYF.

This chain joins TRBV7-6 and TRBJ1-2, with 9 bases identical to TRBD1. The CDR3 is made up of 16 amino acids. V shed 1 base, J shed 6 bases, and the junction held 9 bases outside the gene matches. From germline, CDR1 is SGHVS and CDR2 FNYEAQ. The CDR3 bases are TGTGCCAGCAGCTTAGTATCTCGGACAGGGGTAAATGGCTACACCTTC. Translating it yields CASSLVSRTGVNGYTF. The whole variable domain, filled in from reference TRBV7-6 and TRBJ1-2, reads GAGVSQSPRYKVTKRGQDVALRCDPISGHVSLYWYRQALGQGPEFLTYFNYEAQQDKSGLPNDRFSAERPEGSISTLTIQRTEQRDSAMYRCASSLVSRTGVNGYTFGSGTRLTVV.

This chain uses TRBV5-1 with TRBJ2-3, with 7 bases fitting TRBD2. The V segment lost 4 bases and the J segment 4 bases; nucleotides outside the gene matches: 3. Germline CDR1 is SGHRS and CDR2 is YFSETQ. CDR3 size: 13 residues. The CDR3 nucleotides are TGCGCCAGCAGCCCGGGGGGTGCAGATACGCAGTATTTT. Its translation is CASSPGGADTQYF.

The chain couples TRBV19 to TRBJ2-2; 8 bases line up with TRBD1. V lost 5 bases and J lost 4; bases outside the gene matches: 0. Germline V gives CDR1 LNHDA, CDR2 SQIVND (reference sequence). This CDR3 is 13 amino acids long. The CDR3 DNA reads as TGTGCCAGTAGTGGACAGGGCACCGGGGAGCTGTTTTTT. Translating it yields CASSGQGTGELFF.

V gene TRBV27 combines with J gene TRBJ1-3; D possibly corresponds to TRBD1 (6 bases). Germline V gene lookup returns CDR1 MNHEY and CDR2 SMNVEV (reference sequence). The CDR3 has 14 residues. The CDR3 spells CSRPGVMAGNTIYF. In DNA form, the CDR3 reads TGTAGTAGACCAGGGGTTATGGCTGGAAACACCATATATTTT.

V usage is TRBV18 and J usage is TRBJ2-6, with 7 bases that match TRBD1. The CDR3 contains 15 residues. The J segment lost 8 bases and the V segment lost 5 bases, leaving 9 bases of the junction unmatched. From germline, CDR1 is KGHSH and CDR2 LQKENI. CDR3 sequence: CASSVTGSETNVLTF. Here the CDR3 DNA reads TGTGCCAGCTCAGTGACAGGGTCGGAGACCAACGTCCTGACTTTC.

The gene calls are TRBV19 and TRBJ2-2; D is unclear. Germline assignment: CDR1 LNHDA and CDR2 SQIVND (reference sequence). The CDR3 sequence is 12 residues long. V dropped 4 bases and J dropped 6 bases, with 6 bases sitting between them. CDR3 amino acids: CASSTLAGELFF. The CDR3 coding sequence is TGTGCCAGTAGTACCCTAGCCGGGGAGCTGTTTTTT.

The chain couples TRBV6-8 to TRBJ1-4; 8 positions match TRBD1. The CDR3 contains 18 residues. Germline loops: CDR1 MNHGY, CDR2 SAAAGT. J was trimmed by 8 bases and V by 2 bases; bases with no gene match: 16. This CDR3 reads CASSYLTGAISQGEKLFF. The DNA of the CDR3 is TGTGCCAGCAGTTACCTGACAGGGGCAATATCTCAAGGAGAAAAACTGTTTTTT.

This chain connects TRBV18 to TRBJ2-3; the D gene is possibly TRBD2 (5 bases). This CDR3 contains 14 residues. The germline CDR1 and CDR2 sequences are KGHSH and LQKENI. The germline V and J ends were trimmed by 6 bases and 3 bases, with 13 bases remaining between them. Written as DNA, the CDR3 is TGTGCCAGCTCCCCCGGCCCGGGGACAGATACGCAGTATTTT. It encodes CASSPGPGTDTQYF.

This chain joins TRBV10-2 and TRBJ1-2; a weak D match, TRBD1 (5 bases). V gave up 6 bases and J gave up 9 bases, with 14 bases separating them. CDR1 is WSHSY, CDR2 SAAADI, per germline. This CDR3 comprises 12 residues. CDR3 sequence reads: CASRGGYMSYTF. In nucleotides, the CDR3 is TGCGCCAGCAGGGGGGGATATATGAGCTACACCTTC.

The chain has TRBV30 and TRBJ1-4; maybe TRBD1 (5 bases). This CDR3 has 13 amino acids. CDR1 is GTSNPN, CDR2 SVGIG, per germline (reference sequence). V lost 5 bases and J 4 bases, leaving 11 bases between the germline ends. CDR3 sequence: CAWLPGVNEKLFF. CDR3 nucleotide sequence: TGTGCCTGGCTCCCGGGGGTTAATGAAAAACTGTTTTTT.

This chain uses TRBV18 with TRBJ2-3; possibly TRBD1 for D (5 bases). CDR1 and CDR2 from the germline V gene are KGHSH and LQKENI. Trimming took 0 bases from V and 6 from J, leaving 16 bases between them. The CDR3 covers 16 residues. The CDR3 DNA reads TGTGCCAGCTCACCACCTTTGACAGCACAGATGGATACGCAGTATTTT. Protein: CASSPPLTAQMDTQYF.